This T cell receptor beta chain was retrieved from a study of graft-versus-host responses after intestinal transplantation. Study as a whole: Recipients had transplants, and these were multivisceral, liver-intestinal, or isolated intestinal. Every recipient underwent anti-thymocyte globulin induction, then tacrolimus and steroids for two to four years.

The CDR3 covers 13 residues. CDR1 SGHNT and CDR2 YYREEE come from the germline V gene (reference sequence). After removal of 4 bases from V and 6 bases from J, the junction contained 4 bases not matched to a gene. Comments on this clone: Antigen specificity is unknown.

The assay was immunoSEQ multiplex PCR, and TCRdb's table has in-frame clones only and misses some. The sample records tens of thousands of clones, around 85% being singletons. Study conclusions and caveats: Graft-donor T cell macrochimerism coincided with high graft-versus-host to host-versus-graft clonal ratios in allografts. After transplant, early declines in HvG clones were associated with peak levels of circulating GvH clones.

Here the sequenced sample was unstimulated CD4+ T cells sorted from spleen or lymph node cells, taken before transplant. The chain employs TRBV5-4 and TRBJ1-2; 9 nucleotides match TRBD1. This receptor was obtained from a human donor who was the organ donor for an intestinal transplant. The CDR3 DNA reads as TGTGCCAGCAGCCCCCGGGACAGGGATGGCTACACCTTC. It encodes CASSPRDRDGYTF.